Below, 27 T cell receptor delta chains from the same sample are listed, as sequenced in a study of γδ T cells in repeated Plasmodium falciparum infection. Vgamma9/Vdelta2+ and Vdelta2-negative gammadelta T cells were flow-sorted from PBMC for bulk sequencing. TCRdb applied CATT to the multiplex PCR reads for clone calling. Of over 90,000 delta-chain clones listed, less than 1% were seen once; the top ten hold 9.6%. Sequenced material: gamma-delta T cells from blood. The receptors stem from a pool of human donors (malaria-infected and uninfected, not separated).

With regard to this clone: This DNA's translation and the protein TCRdb lists, from a much larger clone, do not match at residue 11, likely due to a read error; the protein shown is translated from the DNA. This chain joins TRDV1 and TRDJ1, with D perhaps matching TRDD3 (5 bases). Because TCRdb records no J gene, it was assigned here through a match of the DNA to germline. Trimming shortened V by 5 bases and J by 0 bases, and 25 bases separated the two germline ends. The length of the CDR3 is 19 residues. Germline loops: CDR1 TSWWSYY, CDR2 QGS. CDR3 region: CALGHTSSWVALYTDKLIF. CDR3 nucleotides: TGTGCTCTTGGGCATACTTCAAGCTGGGTGGCTCTGTACACCGATAAACTCATCTTT.

On this clone itself: A read error likely explains why the TCRdb protein, taken from a much larger clone, differs from this DNA's translation at residue 8; the protein shown is translated from the DNA. The chain carries TRDV2 and TRDJ1; D gene unclear. CDR3 length: 17 amino acids. Looked up from germline, CDR1 is GEAIGNYY and CDR2 is EKD. V gave up 0 bases and J gave up 0 bases, with 16 bases separating them. In DNA, the CDR3 is TGTGCCTGTGACACCGTGTCTGAGGGGTTGTACACCGATAAACTCATCTTT. Translated, it gives CACDTVSEGLYTDKLIF.

This clone was detected ten times or more. This chain uses TRDV1 with TRDJ1; 7 bases line up with TRDD3. Germline V gene data show CDR1 as TSWWSYY and CDR2 as QGS. The V segment lost 4 bases and the J segment 0 bases; nucleotides outside the gene matches: 29. The CDR3 runs 23 residues. The CDR3 region has the DNA TGTGCTCTTGGGGGAGATACTCCTAAGTTTCTGGGGATAAGGGTTTTATACACCGATAAACTCATCTTT. It encodes CALGGDTPKFLGIRVLYTDKLIF.

Only a few counts were recorded for this clone. TCRdb lists the protein of a much larger clone for this DNA, which differs at residue 16, so this is likely a read error; the protein given here is translated from the DNA itself. The rearrangement links TRDV1 to TRDJ1; no firm D call. The germline V gene has CDR1 TSWWSYY and CDR2 QGS. The CDR3 totals 21 residues. V dropped 2 bases and J dropped 3 bases, with 31 bases sitting between them. The DNA for the CDR3 is TGTGCTCTTGGGGAAGGCCTCTCCCCATCGAGTATCCCGCTGTACGCCGATAAACTCATCTTT. Encoded protein: CALGEGLSPSSIPLYADKLIF.

In its sample, this clone was seen many times. TCRdb assigns this DNA the protein of a much larger clone, which departs from its translation at residue 16; this likely reflects a read error, and the protein shown comes from translating the DNA. The J segment was not called; the V segment is TRDV2; the D call of TRDD3 is as the table states it, not checked on the DNA. Per germline, CDR1 GEAIGNYY and CDR2 EKD. This CDR3 comprises 18 residues. In nucleotides, the CDR3 is TGTGCCTGTGAGAAACTGGGGGAATCTGCAACCCACACCGATAAACCCATCTTT. Its protein is CACEKLGESATHTDKPIF.

This clone was seen more than once but under ten times. TCRdb's entry gives the protein of a much larger clone, which mismatches this DNA's translation at residue 12, likely from a read error; the protein reported here is translated from the DNA. CDR3 bases: TGTGCTCTTGGGGGCTCTACCCGTCGGGACAGTGCTTACACCGATAAACTCATCTTT. It yields the protein CALGGSTRRDSAYTDKLIF. This chain connects TRDV1 to TRDJ1; D is undetermined. The J gene is not listed in TCRdb, so it was assigned here from a DNA match to germline. Trimming removed 4 bases from V and 0 bases from J, with 24 bases in between. Germline V gene data show CDR1 as TSWWSYY and CDR2 as QGS. This CDR3 spans 19 amino acids.

On this clone: This DNA's translation and the protein TCRdb lists, from a much larger clone, do not match at residue 10, likely due to a read error; the protein shown is translated from the DNA. The chain couples TRDV1 to TRDJ1; D is perhaps TRDD3 (6 bases). TCRdb does not report a J gene; here it was assigned by matching the DNA to germline references. Germline loops: CDR1 TSWWSYY, CDR2 QGS. Trimming shortened V by 2 bases and J by 3 bases, and 13 bases separated the two germline ends. The CDR3 has 15 amino acids. The CDR3 here is CALGEVEDTSDKLIF. The CDR3 nucleotides are TGTGCTCTTGGGGAAGTAGAGGATACATCCGATAAACTCATCTTT.

The chain has TRDV1 and TRDJ1; 10 nucleotides align to TRDD3. The J gene, missing from TCRdb, was assigned here through DNA to germline matching. With V trimmed by 0 bases and J by 2 bases, 9 bases remained unmatched. Looked up from germline, CDR1 is TSWWSYY and CDR2 is QGS. The CDR3 totals 18 residues. The CDR3 sequence: CALGELAGGYAGTDKLIF. In DNA form, the CDR3 reads TGTGCTCTTGGGGAACTGGCCGGGGGATACGCCGGGACCGATAAACTCATCTTT.

Many counts were recorded for this clone. The chain uses TRDV1 and TRDJ1; 13 bases line up with TRDD3. The CDR3 runs 19 residues. J gave up 2 bases and V 0 bases, and 9 bases lay outside the gene matches. Germline V gene lookup returns CDR1 TSWWSYY and CDR2 QGS. In nucleotides, the CDR3 is TGTGCTCTTGGGGAACTCCTTGTACTGGGGGATACGGGAACCGATAAACTCATCTTT. It yields the protein CALGELLVLGDTGTDKLIF.

This clone appeared a few times. The TCRdb record carries a much larger clone's protein, which differs from this DNA's translation at residue 11; a read error is the likely cause, and the protein listed here is the DNA translation. The CDR3 nucleotides read TGTGCCTTCTACCTGGCCTTCCCTCCATCTCTTGGGGGATACGCAAGCGGCATCTTT. Translation: CAFYLAFPPSLGGYASGIF. No J gene was assigned, while the V gene was called as TRDV3; the table's D call of TRDD3 was not tested on the DNA. Germline CDR1 and CDR2: TVYSNPD and GDNSRS (reference sequence). The CDR3 is made up of 19 amino acids.

This clone was seen more than once but under ten times. The amino acid sequence in TCRdb belongs to a much larger clone and departs from this DNA's translation at residue 11, likely a sequencing read error; the sequence shown is translated from the DNA. The chain has TRDV1 and TRDJ1; D possibly corresponds to TRDD3 (6 bases). In the absence of a J gene in TCRdb, the DNA was matched to germline to assign it here. CDR1 TSWWSYY and CDR2 QGS come from the germline V gene. V lost 2 bases, J lost 1 base, and 38 bases lay in between. The CDR3 extends over 24 amino acids. The CDR3 region has the DNA TGTGCTCTTGGGGAAGGGAGAGGTTTGTATCCCTCTCCCGGGGGAAAAACCGGCACCGATAAACTCATCTTT. Protein sequence: CALGEGRGLYPSPGGKTGTDKLIF.

On this clone: The amino acid sequence in TCRdb belongs to a much larger clone and departs from this DNA's translation at residue 19, likely a sequencing read error; the sequence shown is translated from the DNA. This chain links TRDV1 with TRDJ1; 13 positions agree with TRDD3. The J gene is not listed in TCRdb, so it was assigned here from a DNA match to germline. Germline lookup yields CDR1 TSWWSYY and CDR2 QGS. This CDR3 contains 23 residues. The CDR3 sequence is CALGELERPVLGDTLGGTGKLIF. The CDR3 DNA is TGTGCTCTTGGGGAACTCGAAAGGCCAGTACTGGGGGATACGCTCGGGGGCACCGGTAAACTCATCTTT.

With respect to this clone: TCRdb's listed protein matches a much larger clone and diverges from this DNA's translation at residue 4, likely through a read error; the protein shown comes from the DNA. The rearrangement joins TRDV1 to TRDJ1; 7 bases line up with TRDD3. Since TCRdb gives no J gene, matching the DNA to germline was used here to assign it. CDR1 is TSWWSYY, CDR2 QGS, per germline. CDR3 size: 22 residues. The CDR3 sequence: CALEETPYLGVRGRGYTDKLIF. DNA of the CDR3: TGTGCTCTTGAGGAAACACCATATCTGGGGGTTCGGGGCCGTGGGTACACCGATAAACTCATCTTT.

A note on this clone: TCRdb assigns this DNA the protein of a much larger clone, which departs from its translation at residue 10; this likely reflects a read error, and the protein shown comes from translating the DNA. The rearrangement links TRDV1 to TRDJ1, with a weak D call TRDD2 (5 bases). TCRdb lists no J gene, so it was determined here by aligning the DNA to germline. Germline V lookup: CDR1 TSWWSYY, CDR2 QGS. The CDR3 runs to 22 residues. The V end was cut by 1 base, the J end by 0 bases, with 30 bases between. CDR3: CALGEPYYVSPIPTPYTDKLIF. The CDR3 region has the DNA TGTGCTCTTGGGGAACCTTACTACGTGAGTCCCATCCCTACGCCATACACCGATAAACTCATCTTT.

Notes on this clone: The amino acid sequence in TCRdb belongs to a much larger clone and departs from this DNA's translation at residue 5, likely a sequencing read error; the sequence shown is translated from the DNA. The V call is TRDV2, the J call TRDJ1; TRDD3 agrees at 13 bases. TCRdb does not report a J gene; here it was assigned by matching the DNA to germline references. The CDR3 has 16 residues. The V gene end was trimmed by 3 bases and the J gene end by 3 bases; junction bases not matched to a gene: 6. Germline values: CDR1 GEAIGNYY, CDR2 EKD. Here the CDR3 reads CACDAVLGDTPDKLIF. CDR3 coding DNA: TGTGCCTGTGACGCCGTACTGGGGGATACGCCCGATAAACTCATCTTT.

Remarks on this clone: It differs at one base from a far larger clone, so likely a read error. This sample also contains other DNA sequences that code for the same CDR3. The V and J genes are TRDV2 and TRDJ1; 9 bases fit TRDD3. TCRdb is silent on the J gene; assignment here came from matching the DNA to germline. The V gene's germline CDR1 is GEAIGNYY and CDR2 EKD. This CDR3 region has 18 residues. As DNA, the CDR3 is TGTGCCTGTGACTACTGGGGGACTAAGCCTTCATACACCGACAAACTCATCTTT. This gives the protein CACDYWGTKPSYTDKLIF.

Turning to this clone: The protein recorded in TCRdb matches a much larger clone and deviates from this DNA's translation at residue 4, suggesting a read error; the protein here is obtained by translating the DNA. This chain connects TRDV2 to TRDJ1; D ambiguous. TCRdb lists no J gene, so it was determined here by aligning the DNA to germline. CDR3 length equals 16 residues. Germline V gene sequence: CDR1 GEAIGNYY, CDR2 EKD. Here the CDR3 DNA reads TGTGCCTGTAACACCCACCTGACAAAAAACACCGATAAACTCATCTTT. It is translated as CACNTHLTKNTDKLIF.

This clone came up many times. This chain links TRDV2 with TRDJ1; 13 bases are a match to TRDD3. CDR3 size: 17 residues. J lost 3 bases, V lost 3 bases, and 9 bases had no gene match. From germline, CDR1 is GEAIGNYY and CDR2 EKD. CDR3 sequence: CACDALLGDTRSDKLIF. In DNA form, the CDR3 reads TGTGCCTGTGACGCCCTACTGGGGGATACGCGTTCCGATAAACTCATCTTT.

This clone occurred a few times. This DNA's translation and the protein TCRdb lists, from a much larger clone, do not match at residue 9, likely due to a read error; the protein shown is translated from the DNA. This rearrangement joins TRDV1 to TRDJ1, with D possibly matching TRDD3 (5 bases). TCRdb lists no J gene, so it was determined here by aligning the DNA to germline. There are 18 residues in the CDR3. Germline V lookup: CDR1 TSWWSYY, CDR2 QGS. Trimming pared 2 bases from V and 0 bases from J, leaving 19 bases between. The CDR3 region is CALGEWIDRGPYTDKLIF. The CDR3 bases are TGTGCTCTTGGGGAATGGATCGACCGGGGGCCCTACACCGATAAACTCATCTTT.

There are a few counts of this clone. A far larger clone lies a single base away; this is likely a read error. The sample holds other DNA sequences that translate to the same CDR3. This chain uses TRDV1 with TRDJ1; the match to TRDD3 covers 9 bases. V trimming: 6 bases; J trimming: 2 bases; junction bases outside the gene matches: 13. Looked up from germline, CDR1 is TSWWSYY and CDR2 is QGS. The CDR3 is 17 residues long. Here the CDR3 reads CALGVGAGGFSTDKLIF. CDR3 coding DNA: TGTGCTCTTGGAGTCGGGGCTGGGGGATTCTCTACCGATAAACTCATCTTT.

Only a few counts were recorded for this clone. The protein in TCRdb stems from a much larger clone and differs at residue 16 from this DNA's translation, likely a read error; here the protein is translated from the DNA. This chain joins TRDV2 and TRDJ1, with 10 bases aligning to TRDD3. TCRdb leaves out the J gene; it was filled in here by matching the DNA to germline. Germline V gene data show CDR1 as GEAIGNYY and CDR2 as EKD. The CDR3 runs 20 residues. CDR3 nucleotide sequence: TGTGCCTGTGACACCGGCTCCCTACTGGGGGATCGACAATACACCGGTAAACTCATCTTT. The encoded protein is CACDTGSLLGDRQYTGKLIF.

As for this clone: A read error likely explains this, since a far larger clone differs by one base. Other DNA sequences in this sample translate to the same CDR3. The J segment was not called; the V segment is TRDV2; the table's D gene call, TRDD3, was not cross checked with the DNA. The CDR3 covers 21 residues. The germline gives CDR1 GEAIGNYY, CDR2 EKD. CDR3 nucleotide sequence: TGTGCCTGTGACACCTTAAAATCGGGGGATACTGGCCTCATACACACCGATAAACTCATTTTT. It codes for CACDTLKSGDTGLIHTDKLIF.

Regarding this clone: This DNA's translation and the protein TCRdb lists, from a much larger clone, do not match at residue 11, likely due to a read error; the protein shown is translated from the DNA. The chain joins TRDV2 to TRDJ1, with TRDD3 matching 13 bases. TCRdb lists no J gene, so it was determined here by aligning the DNA to germline. The CDR3 loop spans 18 amino acids. CDR1 is GEAIGNYY, CDR2 EKD, per germline. Trimming at V came to 3 bases and at J to 10 bases, leaving 19 bases not matched to a gene. The DNA of the CDR3 is TGTGCCTGTGACTCTTTACTGGGGGATACGTGTAAAGAGCTAACACTCATCTTT. As protein: CACDSLLGDTCKELTLIF.

This clone came up a few times. TCRdb's protein for this DNA is that of a much larger clone and differs from the translation at residue 14, likely a read error; the protein shown is the DNA translation. This rearrangement joins TRDV1 to TRDJ1; D ambiguous. The J gene, missing from TCRdb, was assigned here through DNA to germline matching. The CDR3 consists of 19 residues. V was trimmed by 0 bases and J by 3 bases, leaving 23 bases between them. Germline V gene lookup returns CDR1 TSWWSYY and CDR2 QGS. The CDR3 DNA reads as TGTGCTCTTGGGGAACTATTGGGAGGTAGGACCCTCGTCGCCGATAAACTCATCTTT. This sequence encodes CALGELLGGRTLVADKLIF.

Details on this clone: A single base is all that separates this from a far larger clone, so a read error is likely. This sample also contains other DNA sequences that code for the same CDR3. This chain links TRDV2 with TRDJ1; D may correspond to TRDD2 or TRDD3 (5 bases each). The J gene was not available in TCRdb and was assigned here by matching the DNA to germline segments. The CDR3 loop spans 21 amino acids. V was shortened by 1 base and J by 0 bases, with 29 bases between the two germline ends. Germline V CDR1 and CDR2: GEAIGNYY, EKD. The CDR3 nucleotides read TGTGCCTGTGACACTCTCACTACTGGAGGCCTACCCGCTGACTACACCGATAAACTCATCTTT. It translates to CACDTLTTGGLPADYTDKLIF.

A remark on this clone: A far larger clone is a single base away, which makes a read error likely. The same CDR3 can be traced to other DNA sequences in this sample. The rearrangement uses TRDV1 and TRDJ1; 7 bases align to TRDD2. TCRdb carries no J gene annotation; the J gene was assigned here by matching the DNA with germline. Per germline, CDR1 TSWWSYY and CDR2 QGS. The CDR3 runs to 25 residues. V was pared by 3 bases and J by 1 base, with 35 bases of the junction left unmatched. The CDR3 DNA reads TGTGCTCTTGGGGACTTAAGGCCCATTCCTACGAGGATGGGGAGGGCTTATAACTCCACCGATAAACTCATCTTT. Protein sequence: CALGDLRPIPTRMGRAYNSTDKLIF.

J is TRDJ1 and V is TRDV2; D gene ambiguous. Assignment of the J gene here rests on matching the DNA to germline, because TCRdb gives none. This CDR3 has 19 amino acids. The V end lost 3 bases, the J end lost 4 bases, and 29 bases lay between the germline ends. Germline CDR1 GEAIGNYY, CDR2 EKD. DNA for the CDR3: TGTGCCTGTGACCTCCTGGCCAGCCCCCAAAACTACTACGGCGATAAACTCATCTTT. This sequence encodes CACDLLASPQNYYGDKLIF.